The 30 T cell receptor beta chains in this list originate from one sample, sequenced in a study of blood T cell repertoires in COVID-19. The repertoire was sequenced with immunoSEQ multiplex PCR; TCRdb's copy has only in-frame clones and lacks some. The sample consists of hundreds of thousands of clones, 75% to 90% of them appearing once. The sequenced material came from PBMCs or T cells enriched from blood (not recorded which). The receptors were sampled from a woman aged 45 to 65 who had recovered from COVID-19.

V and J are TRBV3-1 (or the pseudogene TRBV3-2) and TRBJ1-2, with TRBD1 as a possible D gene (5 bases). Trimming stripped 6 bases from V and 5 bases from J, with 16 bases between. Germline lookup yields CDR1 LGHDT and CDR2 YNNKEL (reference sequence). There are 14 residues in the CDR3. Here the CDR3 reads CASRSMTEMYGYTF. The DNA of the CDR3 is TGTGCCAGCAGATCAATGACAGAGATGTATGGCTACACCTTC.

The chain combines TRBV11-2 with TRBJ2-7; 8 bases are a match to TRBD1. J lost 7 bases, V lost 4 bases, and 12 bases had no gene match. The germline V gene encodes CDR1 SGHAT and CDR2 FQNNGV. CDR3 length: 15 amino acids. The DNA of the CDR3 is TGTGCCAGCAGCTCGCCTCGGGACAGGCCCGCTGAGCAGTACTTC. Its protein is CASSSPRDRPAEQYF.

The chain joins TRBV5-5 to TRBJ1-1; D unclear. Deletions cut 2 bases from V and 4 bases from J, with 12 bases between. Germline-derived CDR1 and CDR2 are SGHKS and YYEKEE (reference sequence). The CDR3 runs 14 residues. The CDR3 region has the DNA TGTGCCAGCAGCTTCAGAGGCGCGGGCACTGAAGCTTTCTTT. This sequence encodes CASSFRGAGTEAFF.

V gene TRBV9 combines with J gene TRBJ2-2; maybe TRBD2 (6 bases). CDR1 and CDR2 (germline): SGDLS, YYNGEE. There are 15 residues in the CDR3. V lost 4 bases and J lost 2, with 12 bases in between. CDR3 amino acids: CASSLGTLNTGELFF. The CDR3 nucleotides are TGTGCCAGCAGCTTGGGGACTTTAAACACCGGGGAGCTGTTTTTT.

This rearrangement joins TRBV24-1 to TRBJ2-3; 8 bases line up with TRBD1. Looked up from germline, CDR1 is KGHDR and CDR2 is SFDVKD. The CDR3 length is 16 residues. Germline trimming cut 3 bases from V and 0 bases from J; bases unmatched to any gene: 4. Here the CDR3 reads CATSDPTGASTDTQYF. The DNA of the CDR3 is TGTGCCACCAGTGATCCGACAGGGGCTAGCACAGATACGCAGTATTTT.

V and J are TRBV19 and TRBJ1-4; a possible D gene is TRBD1 (6 bases). Germline CDR1 is LNHDA and CDR2 is SQIVND (reference sequence). V shed 2 bases and J shed 7 bases, with 11 bases lying between them. The CDR3 consists of 14 residues. The CDR3: CASSIPGEGEKLFF. The CDR3 DNA reads TGTGCCAGTAGTATACCAGGGGAGGGTGAAAAACTGTTTTTT.

The chain employs TRBV25-1 and TRBJ1-2; 10 nucleotides line up with TRBD1. Trimming removed 5 bases from V and 7 bases from J; junction bases left unmatched: 16. The germline CDR1 and CDR2 sequences are MGHDK and SYGVNS. The CDR3 extends over 17 amino acids. The CDR3 region is CASSSSYRDRGFFGYTF. CDR3 nucleotide sequence: TGTGCCAGCAGTTCCTCCTACCGGGACAGGGGTTTTTTTGGCTACACCTTC.

The sample holds one count of this clone. This sequence joins TRBV7-2 and TRBJ2-7; TRBD2 is a possible D gene (5 bases). Germline V CDR1 and CDR2: SGHTA, FQGNSA. The CDR3 loop spans 15 amino acids. Trimming left V 0 bases short and J 0 bases short, with 9 bases between. Here the CDR3 DNA reads TGTGCCAGCAGCTTAGCGCAAGGAGGCTCCTACGAGCAGTACTTC. Its protein product is CASSLAQGGSYEQYF.

The V call is TRBV4-1, the J call TRBJ2-7, with a tentative D call TRBD2 (5 bases). Germline CDR1 reads MGHRA; CDR2 reads YSYEKL. The CDR3 is made up of 13 amino acids. Trimming took off 4 bases at V and 5 bases at J, with 12 bases between the two ends. CDR3 bases: TGCGCCAGCAGCCGAGACTCCGGGAACGAGCAGTACTTC. Translated: CASSRDSGNEQYF.

The gene calls are TRBV25-1 and TRBJ1-5; a possible D gene is TRBD1 (6 bases). Germline values: CDR1 MGHDK, CDR2 SYGVNS. The CDR3 contains 15 residues. The V end lost 3 bases, the J end lost 3 bases, and 12 bases lay between the germline ends. CDR3 sequence: CASSDQQGNNQPQHF. DNA for the CDR3: TGTGCCAGCAGTGACCAACAGGGAAACAATCAGCCCCAGCATTTT.

The rearrangement joins TRBV19 to TRBJ2-3; no clear D. The CDR3 has 14 amino acids. Germline V gives CDR1 LNHDA, CDR2 SQIVND (reference sequence). V was pared by 5 bases and J by 0 bases, with 9 bases between. The CDR3 sequence: CASSAGPSTDTQYF. CDR3 bases: TGTGCCAGTAGTGCAGGTCCGAGCACAGATACGCAGTATTTT.

The V call is TRBV5-1, the J call TRBJ1-1, with a possible D match to TRBD1 (6 bases). Trimming took off 1 base at V and 4 bases at J, with 11 bases between the two ends. Germline CDR1 reads SGHRS; CDR2 reads YFSETQ. The CDR3 totals 14 residues. Here the CDR3 DNA reads TGCGCCAGCAGCTTGCAGGGGCTGAGCACTGAAGCTTTCTTT. It specifies CASSLQGLSTEAFF.

This chain links TRBV2 with TRBJ2-7, with 11 bases matching TRBD2. Germline assignment: CDR1 SNHLY and CDR2 FYNNEI. This CDR3 is built from 18 residues. With 2 bases clipped from V and 5 bases from J, the junction kept 14 bases outside the gene matches. As DNA, the CDR3 is TGTGCCAGCAGTGAACGGCTAGCGGGAGGCCAGGCCTTTCACGAGCAGTACTTC. Encoded protein: CASSERLAGGQAFHEQYF.

V is TRBV6-5 and J is TRBJ2-3; TRBD1 aligns across 7 bases. The length of the CDR3 is 14 residues. The germline CDR1 and CDR2 sequences are MNHEY and SVGAGI. After removal of 7 bases from V and 5 bases from J, the junction contained 9 bases not matched to a gene. CDR3 coding DNA: TGTGCCAGCAACCCGACAGGGTTGGTAGATACGCAGTATTTT. This translates into CASNPTGLVDTQYF.

The chain combines TRBV29-1 with TRBJ2-7; 9 bases are a match to TRBD1. Trimming took 4 bases from V and 3 from J; bases not matched to a gene: 7. The CDR3 loop spans 14 amino acids. Germline V gene data show CDR1 as SQVTM and CDR2 as ANQGSEA. The chain's CDR3 is CSVARTGDFYEQYF. In nucleotides, the CDR3 is TGCAGCGTTGCAAGGACAGGGGATTTCTACGAGCAGTACTTC.

This chain connects TRBV10-2 to TRBJ1-6; D gene unclear. This CDR3 has 12 amino acids. Germline values: CDR1 WSHSY, CDR2 SAAADI. The ends were cut back, 3 bases at V and 10 bases at J, with 7 bases in the middle. CDR3 in amino acids: CASSDNGSPLHF. CDR3 sequence (DNA): TGCGCCAGCAGTGACAACGGGTCACCCCTCCACTTT.

V gene TRBV7-9 combines with J gene TRBJ2-3; D unresolved. Germline CDR1 is SEHNR and CDR2 is FQNEAQ (reference sequence). The CDR3 loop spans 15 amino acids. V gave up 3 bases and J gave up 0 bases, with 10 bases separating them. CDR3 sequence reads: CASSFGFGSTDTQYF. The CDR3 bases are TGTGCCAGCAGCTTTGGGTTCGGGAGCACAGATACGCAGTATTTT.

The chain combines TRBV6-1 with TRBJ2-2; 13 nucleotides align to TRBD2. The germline V gene encodes CDR1 MNHNS and CDR2 SASEGT. V shed 4 bases, J shed 5 bases, and the junction held 4 bases outside the gene matches. The CDR3 is 16 amino acids. The CDR3 sequence: CASSAWTSGSTGELFF. DNA for the CDR3: TGTGCCAGCAGTGCCTGGACTAGCGGGAGTACCGGGGAGCTGTTTTTT.

The chain joins TRBV19 to TRBJ2-1; 8 nucleotides agree with TRBD2. CDR1 and CDR2 from the germline V gene are LNHDA and SQIVND (reference sequence). The V segment lost 1 base and the J segment 6 bases; nucleotides outside the gene matches: 14. This CDR3 is built from 18 residues. DNA of the CDR3: TGTGCCAGTAGTATAGGAAAAATAGCGGGGAGGGTTTCCAATGAGCAGTTCTTC. This sequence encodes CASSIGKIAGRVSNEQFF.

In this sample, this clone turned up a few times. V is TRBV25-1 and J is TRBJ2-1, with TRBD2 matching 9 bases. Germline V gene sequence: CDR1 MGHDK, CDR2 SYGVNS. CDR3 length: 16 amino acids. V shed 4 bases and J 0 bases; nucleotides not matched to a gene: 4. This CDR3 is CASSGWTSASYNEQFF. The CDR3 coding sequence is TGTGCCAGCAGTGGGTGGACTAGCGCCTCCTACAATGAGCAGTTCTTC.

The chain carries TRBV7-2 and TRBJ2-3; D is possibly TRBD1 (5 bases). The CDR3 loop spans 14 amino acids. Trimming took off 3 bases at V and 7 bases at J, with 14 bases between the two ends. The V gene's germline CDR1 is SGHTA and CDR2 FQGNSA. CDR3 loop: CASSFLGLINTQYF. CDR3 DNA sequence: TGTGCCAGCAGCTTTCTGGGGCTGATAAATACGCAGTATTTT.

This clone was seen a handful of times. The chain carries TRBV19 and TRBJ1-1; TRBD1 might be the D (6 bases). V dropped 10 bases and J dropped 1 base, with 13 bases sitting between them. This CDR3 is 13 amino acids long. Germline CDR1 LNHDA, CDR2 SQIVND (reference sequence). In nucleotides, the CDR3 is TGTGCCACCTCTTCGACAGGGAACACTGAAGCTTTCTTT. This gives the protein CATSSTGNTEAFF.

V gene TRBV15 combines with J gene TRBJ2-1, with 8 positions matching TRBD2. Trimming took 5 bases from V and 3 from J; bases not matched to a gene: 6. The CDR3 has 15 amino acids. Germline V gene lookup returns CDR1 LNHNV and CDR2 YYDKDF (reference sequence). CDR3 sequence reads: CATSELAGRYNEQFF. The DNA of the CDR3 is TGTGCCACCAGCGAGCTAGCGGGTCGCTACAATGAGCAGTTCTTC.

As regards this clone: Other DNA sequences in the same sample also yield this CDR3. The chain joins TRBV18 to TRBJ1-1, with 12 bases fitting TRBD1. There are 16 residues in the CDR3. Germline trimming cut 3 bases from V and 1 base from J; bases unmatched to any gene: 3. Germline V gives CDR1 KGHSH, CDR2 LQKENI. The CDR3 reads CASSPQGQGANTEAFF. The CDR3 region has the DNA TGTGCCAGCTCACCGCAGGGACAGGGGGCGAACACTGAAGCTTTCTTT.

The V gene is TRBV2, the J gene TRBJ2-7, with a possible D match to TRBD2 (5 bases). Germline V lookup: CDR1 SNHLY, CDR2 FYNNEI. The V and J ends lost 7 bases and 4 bases respectively, with 23 bases between them. The CDR3 sequence is 16 residues long. This CDR3 reads CASTPRSGKGGYEQYF. In nucleotides, the CDR3 is TGTGCCAGCACCCCCAGGTCCGGGAAGGGTGGATACGAGCAGTACTTC.

J is TRBJ2-3 and V is TRBV5-1; TRBD2 matches 7 bases. Trimming cost V 5 bases and J 2 bases; bases outside gene matches: 11. Germline V lookup: CDR1 SGHRS, CDR2 YFSETQ. The CDR3 has 16 amino acids. The DNA of the CDR3 is TGCGCCAGCAGTTTCCTAGCGGAAGAGTTCACAGATACGCAGTATTTT. Translated: CASSFLAEEFTDTQYF.

The chain links TRBV12-1 to TRBJ1-5. TRBV12-1 is labeled a pseudogene. This CDR3 has 15 residues. The CDR3 bases are TGTGCCAGCCGTCTCCCCAAGACTCCGAATCAGCCCCAGCATTTT. It yields the protein CASRLPKTPNQPQHF.

The V and J genes are TRBV4-2 and TRBJ2-7, with D maybe TRBD1 (6 bases). CDR1 and CDR2 from the germline V gene are LGHNA and YNFKEQ. The V gene lost 2 bases and the J gene lost 5 bases, with 13 bases spanning the gap. The CDR3 has 14 amino acids. The CDR3 loop is CASSQSLGGHEQYF. CDR3 nucleotides: TGTGCCAGCAGCCAATCCCTTGGGGGCCACGAGCAGTACTTC.

The rearrangement links TRBV30 to TRBJ1-2, with a possible D match to TRBD1 (5 bases). Germline values: CDR1 GTSNPN, CDR2 SVGIG (reference sequence). The CDR3 consists of 13 residues. V was pared by 5 bases and J by 5 bases, with 15 bases between. The CDR3 DNA reads TGTGCCTGGGAGGCAACGGGGGTTTATGGCTACACCTTC. Translating it yields CAWEATGVYGYTF.

In this sample, this clone turned up a few times. This rearrangement joins TRBV6-5 to TRBJ1-5; D gene uncertain. There are 15 residues in the CDR3. Trimming removed 4 bases from V and 2 bases from J, with 12 bases in between. Looked up from germline, CDR1 is MNHEY and CDR2 is SVGAGI. The CDR3 sequence is CASSSRGWGNQPQHF. The CDR3 DNA is TGTGCCAGCAGTTCGCGGGGTTGGGGCAATCAGCCCCAGCATTTT.